This entry lists 20 T cell receptor beta chains sequenced from one sample in a study of spatial heterogeneity in lung cancer. TCRdb itself ran the 5' RACE reads through MiXCR, one entry per CDR3 protein. This sample has around 41,000 distinct CDR3 sequences, with approximately 7% found just once. Time point denoted: sample taken at primary tumor resection. This specimen was PBMCs, taken at surgery. These TCRs come from a female donor with early-stage non-small cell lung cancer.

This clonotype has more than one count but fewer than ten. The rearrangement uses TRBV29-1 and TRBJ2-5; no firm D call. Trimming took 4 bases from V and 1 from J, leaving 7 bases between them. The germline V gene encodes CDR1 SQVTM and CDR2 ANQGSEA. This CDR3 is built from 12 residues. The CDR3 loop is CSVGPTQETQYF. The CDR3 bases are TGCAGCGTTGGGCCTACCCAAGAGACCCAGTACTTC.

This clonotype came up many times. This chain links TRBV4-3 with TRBJ1-5; D call uncertain. The V gene's germline CDR1 is LGHNA and CDR2 YSLEER. This CDR3 has 13 amino acids. Trimming took 1 base from V and 5 from J, leaving 6 bases between them. In DNA, the CDR3 is TGCGCCAGCAGCCAAGGTCCCGATCAGCCCCAGCATTTT. It translates to CASSQGPDQPQHF.

This clonotype showed up many times. The genes are TRBV20-1 and TRBJ2-2; TRBD2 is a possible D gene (5 bases). In germline, CDR1 is DFQATT, CDR2 SNEGSKA (reference sequence). V lost 6 bases and J 6 bases, leaving 11 bases between the germline ends. The CDR3 has 12 amino acids. CDR3 protein: CSAGVPAGELFF. CDR3 in DNA: TGCAGTGCGGGAGTCCCCGCCGGGGAGCTGTTTTTT.

This clonotype was detected ten times or more. The chain joins TRBV29-1 to TRBJ2-2; D is uncertain. Trimming shortened V by 4 bases and J by 3 bases, and 12 bases separated the two germline ends. CDR3 length: 14 residues. The germline V gene encodes CDR1 SQVTM and CDR2 ANQGSEA. The CDR3 spells CSVGVLYDTGELFF. In DNA, the CDR3 is TGCAGCGTTGGTGTTTTGTACGACACCGGGGAGCTGTTTTTT.

This clonotype appeared many times. The chain employs TRBV5-6 and TRBJ1-3; perhaps TRBD1 as D (5 bases). The V end lost 3 bases, the J end lost 0 bases, and 13 bases lay between the germline ends. The CDR3 contains 16 residues. Germline V gives CDR1 SGHDT, CDR2 YYEEEE. CDR3: CASSYGHNPSGNTIYF. CDR3 bases: TGTGCCAGCAGCTACGGACACAACCCCTCTGGAAACACCATATATTTT.

A few counts support this clonotype. The V and J genes are TRBV7-9 and TRBJ2-2; 8 bases line up with TRBD2. The trim removed 3 bases at V and 1 base at J, leaving 4 bases unmatched. The length of the CDR3 is 16 residues. The germline V gene has CDR1 SEHNR and CDR2 FQNEAQ (reference sequence). CDR3 coding DNA: TGTGCCAGCAGCTTTGCGGGGGGCAGGAACACCGGGGAGCTGTTTTTT. It codes for CASSFAGGRNTGELFF.

The genes are TRBV7-9 and TRBJ1-2; a possible D gene is TRBD1 (5 bases). CDR3 length equals 12 residues. The germline gives CDR1 SEHNR, CDR2 FQNEAQ (reference sequence). Trimming left V 8 bases short and J 5 bases short, with 12 bases between. CDR3 DNA: TGTGCCAGCCGGGGCGGGGATTATGGCTACACCTTC. Protein: CASRGGDYGYTF. The full variable domain, with the rest looked up from reference TRBV7-9 and TRBJ1-2, is DTGVSQNPRHKITKRGQNVTFRCDPISEHNRLYWYRQTLGQGPEFLTYFQNEAQLEKSRLLSDRFSAERPKGSFSTLEIQRTEQGDSAMYLCASRGGDYGYTFGSGTRLTVV.

This clonotype was seen more than once but under ten times. The V and J genes are TRBV18 and TRBJ2-3; D possibly matches TRBD1 or TRBD2 (6 bases each). V lost 3 bases, J lost 5 bases, and 15 bases lay in between. Germline CDR1 and CDR2: KGHSH and LQKENI. This CDR3 comprises 15 residues. CDR3 amino acids: CASSPARGVKDTQYF. CDR3 nucleotide sequence: TGTGCCAGCTCACCGGCGAGGGGGGTTAAAGATACGCAGTATTTT.

In this sample, this clonotype turned up many times. The rearrangement links TRBV20-1 to TRBJ2-2; 7 nucleotides agree with TRBD2. J gave up 5 bases and V 3 bases, and 12 bases lay outside the gene matches. This CDR3 is 16 amino acids long. Germline CDR1 is DFQATT and CDR2 is SNEGSKA (reference sequence). The CDR3 loop reads CSASPPGREGTGELFF. The CDR3 DNA reads TGCAGTGCTAGTCCTCCCGGCAGGGAGGGTACCGGGGAGCTGTTTTTT.

This clonotype was counted many times. The chain recombines TRBV15 with TRBJ2-1, with 7 bases lining up with TRBD1. The J segment lost 9 bases and the V segment lost 5 bases, leaving 10 bases of the junction unmatched. This CDR3 region has 14 residues. Germline values: CDR1 LNHNV, CDR2 YYDKDF (reference sequence). Here the CDR3 reads CATSLPTGAGEQFF. CDR3 bases: TGTGCCACCAGCCTACCTACAGGGGCAGGTGAGCAGTTCTTC.

This clonotype was observed a few times. J is TRBJ2-1 and V is TRBV7-6; TRBD2 matches at 8 bases. Germline CDR1 and CDR2: SGHVS and FNYEAQ. The trim removed 1 base at V and 8 bases at J, leaving 13 bases unmatched. There are 17 residues in the CDR3. In DNA form, the CDR3 reads TGTGCCAGCAGCTTAGGGTGGAGAAGCGGGGGATTCGATGAGCAGTTCTTC. Its protein product is CASSLGWRSGGFDEQFF.

This clonotype was recorded many times. The rearrangement joins TRBV3-1 to TRBJ2-7, with 10 bases that match TRBD1. J gave up 5 bases and V 4 bases, and 5 bases lay outside the gene matches. The germline V gene encodes CDR1 LGHDT and CDR2 YNNKEL (reference sequence). The CDR3 totals 14 residues. The CDR3 nucleotides are TGTGCCAGCAGCCTTGGGACAGGGGCCCACGAGCAGTACTTC. Translation: CASSLGTGAHEQYF.

Points on this clonotype: Just one base apart from a much larger clone, this may be a read error. The CDR3 end shows no conserved phenylalanine or tryptophan, and so a read error is likely. This chain uses TRBV24-1 with TRBJ2-2, with unresolved D. Trimming cost V 5 bases and J 0 bases, with 6 bases left between them. CDR3 size: 14 residues. Germline CDR1 reads KGHDR; CDR2 reads SFDVKD. In DNA, the CDR3 is TGTGCCACCAGTGCCAGGACGAACACCGGGGAGCTGTTTTCT. It yields the protein CATSARTNTGELFS.

This sequence joins TRBV30 and TRBJ1-1; tentatively, D is TRBD1 (5 bases). From germline, CDR1 is GTSNPN and CDR2 SVGIG (reference sequence). The CDR3 has 12 amino acids. The V and J ends lost 0 bases and 8 bases respectively, with 10 bases between them. DNA of the CDR3: TGTGCCTGGAGTGTACTGGGGGGAGAAGCTTTCTTT. Protein product: CAWSVLGGEAFF.

This clonotype was recorded at least ten times. The J gene is TRBJ2-1, the V gene TRBV12-5; D gene unclear. Trimming left V 4 bases short and J 2 bases short, with 0 bases between. The CDR3 runs to 11 residues. Germline V gives CDR1 LGHNT, CDR2 FRNRAP. The CDR3 region is CASGSYNEQFF. The CDR3 region has the DNA TGTGCTAGTGGTTCCTACAATGAGCAGTTCTTC.

The rearrangement links TRBV11-3 to TRBJ1-4, with D possibly matching TRBD1 (5 bases). Trimming took off 5 bases at V and 2 bases at J, with 12 bases between the two ends. Germline V gene data show CDR1 as SGHNT and CDR2 as YENEEA. The CDR3 is 15 amino acids. The CDR3 nucleotides read TGTGCCAGCAGCCCCGGACATGCGACTAATGAAAAACTGTTTTTT. It is translated as CASSPGHATNEKLFF.

This clonotype was counted between two and nine times. The chain joins TRBV20-1 to TRBJ2-3; D not certain. Per the germline V gene, CDR1 is DFQATT and CDR2 is SNEGSKA (reference sequence). V lost 4 bases and J 3 bases, leaving 14 bases between the germline ends. The CDR3 extends over 14 amino acids. CDR3 DNA sequence: TGCAGTGCTACCCCCCGTGGGTTAACAGATACGCAGTATTTT. Its protein product is CSATPRGLTDTQYF.

The chain recombines TRBV6-6 with TRBJ1-1, with D perhaps TRBD1 (6 bases). Germline V gene sequence: CDR1 MNHNY, CDR2 SVGAGI (reference sequence). This CDR3 spans 18 amino acids. The V end was cut by 7 bases, the J end by 1 base, with 25 bases between. The DNA of the CDR3 is TGTGCCAGCAATCCCTACCTCTCTACCGGGACACCGAACACTGAAGCTTTCTTT. Translating gives CASNPYLSTGTPNTEAFF.

This clonotype was seen at least ten times. This chain joins TRBV12-3 or TRBV12-4 and TRBJ2-5; 7 positions match TRBD1. The CDR3 consists of 13 residues. The V and J ends lost 6 bases and 5 bases, in that order; junction bases with no gene match: 6. The CDR3 spells CASSSDRAETQYF. The CDR3 nucleotides read TGTGCCAGCAGCTCCGACAGGGCGGAGACCCAGTACTTC.

This clonotype was detected many times. The chain joins TRBV10-3 to TRBJ2-7; the match to TRBD2 covers 7 bases. The CDR3 is 15 residues long. V was pared by 2 bases and J by 3 bases, with 7 bases of the junction left unmatched. Germline lookup yields CDR1 ENHRY and CDR2 SYGVKD. The CDR3 DNA sequence: TGTGCCATCAGTGAGGGGGCTAGCGGTGGCTACGAGCAGTACTTC. As protein: CAISEGASGGYEQYF.